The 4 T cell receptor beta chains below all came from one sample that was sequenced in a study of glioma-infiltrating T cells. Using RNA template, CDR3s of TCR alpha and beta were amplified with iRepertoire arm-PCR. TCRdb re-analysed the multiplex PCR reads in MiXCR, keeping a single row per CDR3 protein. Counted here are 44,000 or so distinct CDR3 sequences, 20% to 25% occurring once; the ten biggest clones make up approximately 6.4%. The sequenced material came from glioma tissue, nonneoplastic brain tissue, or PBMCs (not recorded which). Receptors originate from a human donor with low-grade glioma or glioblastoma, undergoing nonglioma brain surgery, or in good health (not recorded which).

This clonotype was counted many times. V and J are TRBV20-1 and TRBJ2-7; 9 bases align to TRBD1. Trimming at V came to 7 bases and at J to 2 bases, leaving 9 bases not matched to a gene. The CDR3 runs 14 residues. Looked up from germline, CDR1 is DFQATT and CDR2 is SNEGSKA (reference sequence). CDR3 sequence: CSGDRASSAYEQYF. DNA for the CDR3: TGCAGTGGGGACAGGGCTTCTTCGGCCTACGAGCAGTACTTC.

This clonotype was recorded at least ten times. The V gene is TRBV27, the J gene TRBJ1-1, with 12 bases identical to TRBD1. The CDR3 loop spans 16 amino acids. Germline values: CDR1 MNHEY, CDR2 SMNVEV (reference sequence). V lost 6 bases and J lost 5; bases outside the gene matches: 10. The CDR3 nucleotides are TGTGCCAGCAGAACCCGGGACAGGGGGCGTCGGACTGAAGCTTTCTTT. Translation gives CASRTRDRGRRTEAFF.

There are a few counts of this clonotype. This CDR3 reads CASSMGSYRAKNIQYF. CDR3 DNA sequence: TGTGCCAGTAGTATGGGTTCGTACAGGGCAAAAAACATTCAGTACTTC. The chain couples TRBV19 to TRBJ2-4; weak D call: TRBD1 (6 bases). Germline CDR1 and CDR2: LNHDA and SQIVND (reference sequence). Trimming took 3 bases from V and 4 from J, leaving 16 bases between them. The CDR3 sequence is 16 residues long.

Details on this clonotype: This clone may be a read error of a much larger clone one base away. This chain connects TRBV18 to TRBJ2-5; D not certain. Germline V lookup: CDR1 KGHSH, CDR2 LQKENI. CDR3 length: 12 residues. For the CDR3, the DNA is TGTGCCAGCTCACCGTCTGAAGAGATCCAGTACTTC. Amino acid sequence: CASSPSEEIQYF. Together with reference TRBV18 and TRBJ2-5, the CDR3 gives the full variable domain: NAGVMQNPRHLVRRRGQEARLRCSPMKGHSHVYWYRQLPEEGLKFMVYLQKENIIDESGMPKERFSAEFPKEGPSILRIQQVVRGDSAAYFCASSPSEEIQYFGPGTRLLVL.